This T cell receptor (beta chain) was identified during a study of blood T cell repertoires in COVID-19. The overall study: Samples representing acute and convalescent COVID-19 were sourced from the United States, Italy and Spain. The cDNA or gDNA used as material had been derived from T cells, B-cell-depleted T cells, or PBMCs.

One Seattle source followed patients from active infection through their disease course. This CDR3 has 15 amino acids. Trimming took 3 bases from V and 1 from J; bases not matched to a gene: 2. Germline-derived CDR1 and CDR2 are KGHSH and LQKENI. Produced via immunoSEQ multiplex PCR; TCRdb's table is partial and in-frame only. This sample carries more than 95,000 clones, roughly 92% of them seen once, and the ten largest clones take around 2.2%. The chain has TRBV18 and TRBJ1-1, with 10 bases identical to TRBD1. This TCR was recovered from a man aged 50-60 years with COVID-19, enrolled during active disease. The source material was peripheral blood. CDR3 nucleotides: TGTGCCAGCTCACCCCGGGACAGGGGGAACACTGAAGCTTTCTTT. It translates to CASSPRDRGNTEAFF.